This passage covers 25 T cell receptor beta chains from one sample sequenced in a study of patients and donors after allogeneic stem cell transplantation. Via MiXCR, TCRdb re-called the RT-PCR reads, giving one row per CDR3 protein. The sample shows roughly 940,000 distinct CDR3 sequences, 18% of them seen only once. Sequences were obtained from blood, either unsorted or a sorted T cell fraction (not recorded which). All receptors come from a human donor who was either an allogeneic HSCT recipient or a stem cell or donor lymphocyte infusion donor (not recorded which). It is not recorded whose cells these are; they may come from a transplant donor.

V and J are TRBV5-1 and TRBJ1-3; D possibly corresponds to TRBD1 (5 bases). The CDR3 has 16 residues. In germline, CDR1 is SGHRS, CDR2 YFSETQ. V lost 2 bases, J lost 0 bases, and 12 bases lay in between. This chain's CDR3 is CASSFSGKSSGNTIYF. DNA of the CDR3: TGCGCCAGCAGCTTTTCAGGGAAAAGCTCTGGAAACACCATATATTTT.

The rearrangement links TRBV5-1 to TRBJ2-5, with 7 positions matching TRBD2. J gave up 5 bases and V 3 bases, and 10 bases lay outside the gene matches. The CDR3 contains 15 residues. The germline gives CDR1 SGHRS, CDR2 YFSETQ. The chain's CDR3 is CASSWRLADLETQYF. CDR3 nucleotide sequence: TGCGCCAGCAGCTGGAGACTAGCAGATCTGGAGACCCAGTACTTC. The entire variable domain, with the rest obtained from reference TRBV5-1 and TRBJ2-5, is as follows: KAGVTQTPRYLIKTRGQQVTLSCSPISGHRSVSWYQQTPGQGLQFLFEYFSETQRNKGNFPGRFSGRQFSNSRSEMNVSTLELGDSALYLCASSWRLADLETQYFGPGTRLLVL.

The rearrangement links TRBV29-1 to TRBJ1-1; 7 nucleotides agree with TRBD1. Germline values: CDR1 SQVTM, CDR2 ANQGSEA. This CDR3 region has 14 residues. Trimming at V came to 7 bases and at J to 10 bases, leaving 18 bases not matched to a gene. The CDR3 DNA reads as TGCAGCGATACGGGACAGAGCGGTAAGCAGGGAGCTTTCTTT. It is translated as CSDTGQSGKQGAFF.

This clonotype was seen more than once but under ten times. CDR3 in DNA: TGCAGGGACTACGAGGGAGATACGCAGTATTTT. As protein: CRDYEGDTQYF. The rearrangement joins TRBV20-1 to TRBJ2-3, with TRBD2 as a possible D gene (6 bases). The CDR3 has 11 residues. Germline V gene lookup returns CDR1 DFQATT and CDR2 SNEGSKA (reference sequence).

The chain joins TRBV20-1 to TRBJ1-5; 7 bases are a match to TRBD1. Germline assignment: CDR1 DFQATT and CDR2 SNEGSKA (reference sequence). V trimming: 3 bases; J trimming: 6 bases; junction bases outside the gene matches: 5. The CDR3 loop spans 13 amino acids. Written as DNA, the CDR3 is TGCAGTGCTAGGGACAGGCTGGCTCAGCCCCAGCATTTT. Translation: CSARDRLAQPQHF.

This clonotype was observed a few times. This sequence joins TRBV20-1 and TRBJ2-2; 8 bases are a match to TRBD1. The V gene's germline CDR1 is DFQATT and CDR2 SNEGSKA (reference sequence). This CDR3 has 14 residues. V gave up 4 bases and J gave up 5 bases; unmatched junction bases: 6. The CDR3 DNA follows: TGCAGTGCTAACAGGGGGTCGAGGACCGGGGAGCTGTTTTTT. Its protein product is CSANRGSRTGELFF.

The gene calls are TRBV29-1 and TRBJ2-5; D may be TRBD1 or TRBD2 (5 bases each). Germline CDR1 SQVTM, CDR2 ANQGSEA. This CDR3 is 17 amino acids long. V lost 3 bases, J lost 2 bases, and 22 bases lay in between. The CDR3 region has the DNA TGCAGCGTTGAGACCCCTCCCATTGTGGGGGAACAAGAGACCCAGTACTTC. It yields the protein CSVETPPIVGEQETQYF.

The genes are TRBV5-1 and TRBJ2-1, with TRBD2 identical over 8 bases. The CDR3 is 15 amino acids. The germline V gene encodes CDR1 SGHRS and CDR2 YFSETQ. J was trimmed by 7 bases and V by 4 bases; bases with no gene match: 10. The CDR3 region is CASSVQRESLNEQFF. In DNA form, the CDR3 reads TGCGCCAGCAGCGTCCAGCGGGAGTCGCTTAATGAGCAGTTCTTC.

The sample holds a few counts of this clonotype. V usage is TRBV6-2 or TRBV6-3 and J usage is TRBJ1-1, with D perhaps TRBD1 (5 bases). The V end was cut by 0 bases, the J end by 3 bases, with 11 bases between. Germline assignment: CDR1 MNHEY and CDR2 SVGEGT. There are 15 residues in the CDR3. Here the CDR3 reads CASSYSLGGDTEAFF. The CDR3 DNA reads TGTGCCAGCAGTTACTCCCTCGGGGGGGACACTGAAGCTTTCTTT.

This chain joins TRBV20-1 and TRBJ2-4, with 10 bases aligning to TRBD1. Germline trimming cut 1 base from V and 7 bases from J; bases unmatched to any gene: 10. Germline V gene data show CDR1 as DFQATT and CDR2 as SNEGSKA (reference sequence). There are 16 residues in the CDR3. CDR3 in amino acids: CSARVAGQGESNIQYF. In DNA form, the CDR3 reads TGCAGTGCTAGAGTTGCCGGACAGGGGGAGAGTAACATTCAGTACTTC.

The chain uses TRBV12-3 or TRBV12-4 and TRBJ2-5; possible D gene TRBD2, 6 bases. The CDR3 is 13 residues long. V was cut by 5 bases and J by 4 bases, with 11 bases left in between. CDR3 sequence (DNA): TGTGCCAGCAGTACGGGGGTGAGAGAGACCCAGTACTTC. Its translation is CASSTGVRETQYF.

J is TRBJ1-3 and V is TRBV19; D gene uncertain. From germline, CDR1 is LNHDA and CDR2 SQIVND (reference sequence). This CDR3 region has 15 residues. V was trimmed by 6 bases and J by 0 bases, leaving 12 bases between them. The CDR3 spells CASSTTRSSGNTIYF. DNA for the CDR3: TGTGCCAGTAGCACGACACGTTCCTCTGGAAACACCATATATTTT.

V gene TRBV13 combines with J gene TRBJ2-1, with 9 bases identical to TRBD2. CDR3 length: 16 residues. The trim removed 0 bases at V and 8 bases at J, leaving 8 bases unmatched. Germline CDR1 is PRHDT and CDR2 is FYEKMQ (reference sequence). CDR3 nucleotides: TGTGCCAGCAGCTTAGGGCGGCGGGGGGGCCTTGATGAGCAGTTCTTC. Its translation is CASSLGRRGGLDEQFF.

This clonotype was detected only a few times. The chain combines TRBV9 with TRBJ2-5; weak D call: TRBD1 (5 bases). CDR1 and CDR2 (germline): SGDLS, YYNGEE. The CDR3 is 15 amino acids. V was trimmed by 3 bases and J by 2 bases, leaving 14 bases between them. The CDR3 DNA reads as TGTGCCAGCAGCGCGAACTTAGGGGAACAAGAGACCCAGTACTTC. It translates to CASSANLGEQETQYF.

The rearrangement joins TRBV4-3 to TRBJ2-2; perhaps D is TRBD1 or TRBD2 (7 bases each). This CDR3 has 13 residues. V was trimmed by 4 bases and J by 13 bases, leaving 16 bases between them. Per the germline V gene, CDR1 is LGHNA and CDR2 is YSLEER. The CDR3 coding sequence is TGCGCCAGCAGCCCGGTGGGAGGGGGCGGGCTGTTTTTT. Translated, it gives CASSPVGGGGLFF.

The chain couples TRBV3-1 to TRBJ1-5, with a possible D match to TRBD1 (5 bases). The CDR3 has 15 residues. Germline CDR1 and CDR2: LGHDT and YNNKEL (reference sequence). With 1 base removed from V and 6 bases from J, the gap between germline ends came to 13 bases. The CDR3 reads CASSQAGFSAQPQHF. The CDR3 nucleotides are TGTGCCAGCAGCCAAGCAGGGTTTTCGGCTCAGCCCCAGCATTTT.

The table lists this clonotype with a few counts. CDR3 protein: CATTPGLAVSYEQYF. The CDR3 bases are TGTGCCACAACTCCGGGACTAGCGGTCTCCTACGAGCAGTACTTC. The chain couples TRBV10-3 to TRBJ2-7; 11 bases match TRBD2. V shed 10 bases, J shed 0 bases, and the junction held 8 bases outside the gene matches. The length of the CDR3 is 15 residues. Germline loops: CDR1 ENHRY, CDR2 SYGVKD.

The rearrangement uses TRBV29-1 and TRBJ2-7; unclear D gene. CDR1 is SQVTM, CDR2 ANQGSEA, per germline. The CDR3 sequence is 13 residues long. V lost 3 bases and J lost 0, with 9 bases in between. This CDR3 is CSVDSPSSYEQYF. The CDR3 DNA follows: TGCAGCGTTGATTCGCCTAGCTCCTACGAGCAGTACTTC.

The rearrangement joins TRBV2 to TRBJ1-2, with D tentatively TRBD1 (5 bases). Germline CDR1 and CDR2: SNHLY and FYNNEI. The V and J ends lost 2 bases and 10 bases respectively, with 20 bases between them. This CDR3 is 15 amino acids long. CDR3 region: CASSELSSGFSVYTF. CDR3 in DNA: TGTGCCAGCAGTGAATTGTCGTCAGGGTTTTCTGTCTACACCTTC.

The V gene is TRBV10-3, the J gene TRBJ2-7; TRBD2 aligns across 7 bases. Germline V lookup: CDR1 ENHRY, CDR2 SYGVKD. Trimming removed 0 bases from V and 4 bases from J; junction bases left unmatched: 9. CDR3 length equals 16 residues. DNA of the CDR3: TGTGCCATCAGTGAGTCGTGGCTAGCGGACGTTTACGAGCAGTACTTC. It encodes CAISESWLADVYEQYF.

This clonotype has only a few counts. This rearrangement joins TRBV20-1 to TRBJ2-7, with 7 nucleotides matching TRBD1. Germline loops: CDR1 DFQATT, CDR2 SNEGSKA (reference sequence). J was trimmed by 3 bases and V by 6 bases; bases with no gene match: 11. CDR3 length: 14 residues. CDR3 protein: CSAEPPGQSYEQYF. The CDR3 coding sequence is TGCAGTGCCGAACCACCGGGACAGAGCTACGAGCAGTACTTC.

This clonotype occurred many times. This chain links TRBV20-1 with TRBJ2-3, with D perhaps being TRBD1 or TRBD2 (5 bases each). This CDR3 contains 12 residues. Germline assignment: CDR1 DFQATT and CDR2 SNEGSKA (reference sequence). V lost 7 bases, J lost 2 bases, and 10 bases lay in between. The CDR3 spells CSVGDLTDTQYF. The CDR3 DNA follows: TGCAGTGTTGGGGACCTCACAGATACGCAGTATTTT.

The chain employs TRBV20-1 and TRBJ2-3, with D perhaps TRBD1 or TRBD2 (5 bases each). There are 14 residues in the CDR3. The germline CDR1 and CDR2 sequences are DFQATT and SNEGSKA (reference sequence). Trimming took 4 bases from V and 5 from J, leaving 16 bases between them. Here the CDR3 DNA reads TGCAGTGCTACAGGGACCGTAAGGAGAGATACGCAGTATTTT. As protein: CSATGTVRRDTQYF.

The sample holds many counts of this clonotype. This chain links TRBV20-1 with TRBJ1-6; D perhaps matches TRBD1 (6 bases). The V gene lost 0 bases and the J gene lost 10 bases, with 19 bases spanning the gap. The CDR3 length is 16 residues. Per germline, CDR1 DFQATT and CDR2 SNEGSKA (reference sequence). The CDR3 DNA follows: TGCAGTGCTAGAGATCTGCTCCAGGGGATGAGGTCACCCCTCCACTTT. This encodes CSARDLLQGMRSPLHF.

V is TRBV6-2 or TRBV6-3 and J is TRBJ2-7, with D unclear. The germline CDR1 and CDR2 sequences are MNHEY and SVGEGT. The CDR3 runs 14 residues. Trimming stripped 8 bases from V and 1 base from J, with 15 bases between. CDR3: CASGSDGVSYEQYF. The DNA for the CDR3 is TGTGCCAGCGGATCGGACGGAGTATCCTACGAGCAGTACTTC.